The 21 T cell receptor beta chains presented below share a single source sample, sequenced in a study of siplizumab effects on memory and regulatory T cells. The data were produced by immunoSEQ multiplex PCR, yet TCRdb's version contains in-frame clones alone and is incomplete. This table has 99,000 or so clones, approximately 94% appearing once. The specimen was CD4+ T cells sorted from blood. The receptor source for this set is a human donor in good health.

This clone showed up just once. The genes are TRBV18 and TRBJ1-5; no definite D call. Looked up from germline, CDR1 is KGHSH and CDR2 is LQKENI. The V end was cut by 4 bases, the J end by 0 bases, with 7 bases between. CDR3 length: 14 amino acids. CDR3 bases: TGTGCCAGCTCACGGCGAAATAGCAATCAGCCCCAGCATTTT. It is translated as CASSRRNSNQPQHF.

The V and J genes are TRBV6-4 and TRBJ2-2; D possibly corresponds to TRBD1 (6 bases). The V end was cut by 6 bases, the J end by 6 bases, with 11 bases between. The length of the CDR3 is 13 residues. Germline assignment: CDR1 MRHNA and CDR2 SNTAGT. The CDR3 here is CASSQTGPGELFF. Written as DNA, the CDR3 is TGTGCCAGCAGCCAAACAGGGCCCGGGGAGCTGTTTTTT.

CDR3 residues: CASSQVRLKAGTANYGYTF. The CDR3 DNA follows: TGCGCCAGCAGCCAAGTCCGCCTCAAAGCCGGGACAGCTAACTATGGCTACACCTTC. This chain links TRBV4-1 with TRBJ1-2; TRBD1 matches at 7 bases. The CDR3 covers 19 residues. The V and J ends lost 1 base and 0 bases, in that order; junction bases with no gene match: 14. Germline V gene data show CDR1 as MGHRA and CDR2 as YSYEKL.

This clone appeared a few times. CDR3 amino acids: CASNPPETPPSDQPQHF. In nucleotides, the CDR3 is TGTGCCAGCAACCCGCCAGAGACACCTCCTTCGGATCAGCCCCAGCATTTT. V and J are TRBV27 and TRBJ1-5, with no clear D. V was pared by 7 bases and J by 5 bases, with 24 bases between. The CDR3 is made up of 17 amino acids. CDR1 is MNHEY, CDR2 SMNVEV, per germline (reference sequence).

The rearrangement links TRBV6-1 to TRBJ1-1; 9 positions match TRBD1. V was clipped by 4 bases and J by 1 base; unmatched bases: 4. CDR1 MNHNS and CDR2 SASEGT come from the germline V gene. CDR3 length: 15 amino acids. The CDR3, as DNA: TGTGCCAGCAGTGGGACAGGGGCCCCGAACACTGAAGCTTTCTTT. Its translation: CASSGTGAPNTEAFF.

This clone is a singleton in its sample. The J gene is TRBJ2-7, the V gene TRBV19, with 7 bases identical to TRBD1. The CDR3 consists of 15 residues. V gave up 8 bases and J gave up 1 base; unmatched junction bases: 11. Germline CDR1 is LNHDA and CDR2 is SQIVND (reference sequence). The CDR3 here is CASGTGQAGSYEQYF. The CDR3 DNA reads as TGTGCCAGTGGAACCGGACAGGCTGGTTCCTACGAGCAGTACTTC.

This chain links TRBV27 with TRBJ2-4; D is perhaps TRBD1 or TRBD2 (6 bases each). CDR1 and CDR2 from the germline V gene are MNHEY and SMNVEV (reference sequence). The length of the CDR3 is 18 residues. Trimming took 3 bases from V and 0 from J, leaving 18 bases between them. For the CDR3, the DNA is TGTGCCAGCAGTTTGCTAGGGGCCAGGGGACTAGCCAAAAACATTCAGTACTTC. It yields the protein CASSLLGARGLAKNIQYF.

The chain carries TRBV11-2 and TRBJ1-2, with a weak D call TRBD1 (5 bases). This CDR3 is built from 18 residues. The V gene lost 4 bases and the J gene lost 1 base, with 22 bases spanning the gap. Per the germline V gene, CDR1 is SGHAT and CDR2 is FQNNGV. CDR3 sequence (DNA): TGTGCCAGCAGCTCGGTCCGGGACCGGACAAAATTTAACTATGGCTACACCTTC. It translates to CASSSVRDRTKFNYGYTF.

The CDR3 sequence is CASSFRQESSYNSPLHF. The CDR3 region has the DNA TGTGCCAGTAGTTTCCGACAGGAATCCTCCTATAATTCACCCCTCCACTTT. V is TRBV19 and J is TRBJ1-6; a weak D match, TRBD1 (6 bases). Per the germline V gene, CDR1 is LNHDA and CDR2 is SQIVND (reference sequence). The CDR3 loop spans 17 amino acids. Trimming took off 5 bases at V and 0 bases at J, with 14 bases between the two ends. The full variable domain, rest sourced from reference TRBV19 and TRBJ1-6, is DGGITQSPKYLFRKEGQNVTLSCEQNLNHDAMYWYRQDPGQGLRLIYYSQIVNDFQKGDIAEGYSVSREKKESFPLTVTSAQKNPTAFYLCASSFRQESSYNSPLHFGNGTRLTVT.

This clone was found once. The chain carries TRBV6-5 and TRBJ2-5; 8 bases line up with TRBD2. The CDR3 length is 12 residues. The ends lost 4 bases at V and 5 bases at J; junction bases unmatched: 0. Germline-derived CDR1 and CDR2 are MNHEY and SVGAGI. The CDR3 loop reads CASSSSGETQYF. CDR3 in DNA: TGTGCCAGCAGTTCTAGCGGGGAGACCCAGTACTTC.

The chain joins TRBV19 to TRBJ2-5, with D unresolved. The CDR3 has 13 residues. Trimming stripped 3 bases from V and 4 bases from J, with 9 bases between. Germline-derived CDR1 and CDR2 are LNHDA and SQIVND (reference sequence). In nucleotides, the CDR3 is TGTGCCAGTAGTATCTTTCCTGGAGAGACCCAGTACTTC. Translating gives CASSIFPGETQYF.

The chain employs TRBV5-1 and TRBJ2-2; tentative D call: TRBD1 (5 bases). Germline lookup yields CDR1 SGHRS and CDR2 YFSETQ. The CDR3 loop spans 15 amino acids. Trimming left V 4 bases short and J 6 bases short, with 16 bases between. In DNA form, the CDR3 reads TGCGCCAGCAGCCCCCAAGGGGTTGAGGCCGGGGAGCTGTTTTTT. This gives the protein CASSPQGVEAGELFF.

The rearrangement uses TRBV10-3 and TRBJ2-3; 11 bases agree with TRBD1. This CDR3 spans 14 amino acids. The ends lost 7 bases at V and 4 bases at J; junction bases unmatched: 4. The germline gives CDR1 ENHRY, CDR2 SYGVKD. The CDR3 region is CAIMGQGGPDTQYF. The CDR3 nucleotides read TGTGCCATCATGGGACAGGGGGGCCCAGATACGCAGTATTTT.

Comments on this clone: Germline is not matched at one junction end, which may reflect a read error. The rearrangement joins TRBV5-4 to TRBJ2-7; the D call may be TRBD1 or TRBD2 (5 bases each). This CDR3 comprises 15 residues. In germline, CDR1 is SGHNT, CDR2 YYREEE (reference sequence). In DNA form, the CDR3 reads TGTGCCAGCAGCTCCACCACCTCCACCGGGGCCCAAAAGCTCTTC. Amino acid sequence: CASSSTTSTGAQKLF. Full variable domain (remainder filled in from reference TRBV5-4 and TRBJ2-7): ETGVTQSPTHLIKTRGQQVTLRCSSQSGHNTVSWYQQALGQGPQFIFQYYREEENGRGNFPPRFSGLQFPNYSSELNVNALELDDSALYLCASSSTTSTGAQKLFGPGTRLTVT.

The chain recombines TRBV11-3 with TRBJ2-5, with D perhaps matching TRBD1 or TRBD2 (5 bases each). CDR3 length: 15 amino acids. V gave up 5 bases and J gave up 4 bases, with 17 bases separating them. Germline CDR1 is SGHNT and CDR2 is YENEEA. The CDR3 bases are TGTGCCAGCAGCCTAACAGGACTGGGCGGAGAGACCCAGTACTTC. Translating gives CASSLTGLGGETQYF. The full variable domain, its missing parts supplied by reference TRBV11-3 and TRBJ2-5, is EAGVVQSPRYKIIEKKQPVAFWCNPISGHNTLYWYLQNLGQGPELLIRYENEEAVDDSQLPKDRFSAERLKGVDSTLKIQPAELGDSAVYLCASSLTGLGGETQYFGPGTRLLVL.

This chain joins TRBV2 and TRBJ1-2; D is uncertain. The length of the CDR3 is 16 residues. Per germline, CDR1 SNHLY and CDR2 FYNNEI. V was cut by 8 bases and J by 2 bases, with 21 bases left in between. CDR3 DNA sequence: TGTGCCAGCCGAGGACCCCGGGAGCCTCAGAACTATGGCTACACCTTC. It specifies CASRGPREPQNYGYTF.

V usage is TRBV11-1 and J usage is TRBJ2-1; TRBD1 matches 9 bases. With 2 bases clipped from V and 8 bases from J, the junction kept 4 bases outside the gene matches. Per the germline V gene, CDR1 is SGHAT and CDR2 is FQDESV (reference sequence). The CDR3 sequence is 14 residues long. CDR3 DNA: TGTGCCAGCAGCTTATGGCGGACAGGGGATGAGCAGTTCTTC. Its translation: CASSLWRTGDEQFF. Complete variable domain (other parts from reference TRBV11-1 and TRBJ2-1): EAEVAQSPRYKITEKSQAVAFWCDPISGHATLYWYRQILGQGPELLVQFQDESVVDDSQLPKDRFSAERLKGVDSTLKIQPAELGDSAMYLCASSLWRTGDEQFFGPGTRLTVL.

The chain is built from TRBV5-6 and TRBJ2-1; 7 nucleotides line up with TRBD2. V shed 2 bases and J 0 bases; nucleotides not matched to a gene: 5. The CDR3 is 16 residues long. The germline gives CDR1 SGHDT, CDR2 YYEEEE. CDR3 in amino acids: CASSLGGGSSYNEQFF. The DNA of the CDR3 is TGTGCCAGCAGCTTAGGAGGCGGGAGCTCCTACAATGAGCAGTTCTTC.

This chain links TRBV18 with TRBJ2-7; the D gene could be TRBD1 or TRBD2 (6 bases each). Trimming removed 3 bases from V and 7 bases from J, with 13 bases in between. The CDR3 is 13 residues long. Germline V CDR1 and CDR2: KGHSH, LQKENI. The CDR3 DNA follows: TGTGCCAGCTCACCGTTGGGGGGCTATGAGCAGTACTTC. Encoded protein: CASSPLGGYEQYF.

The CDR3 DNA is TGTGCCAGCAGCTTAGATGGCCCCGAGACCCAGTACTTC. Its translation is CASSLDGPETQYF. V gene TRBV11-2 combines with J gene TRBJ2-5; D not resolved. Trimming took 0 bases from V and 5 from J, leaving 7 bases between them. CDR1 and CDR2 (germline): SGHAT, FQNNGV. The CDR3 covers 13 residues.

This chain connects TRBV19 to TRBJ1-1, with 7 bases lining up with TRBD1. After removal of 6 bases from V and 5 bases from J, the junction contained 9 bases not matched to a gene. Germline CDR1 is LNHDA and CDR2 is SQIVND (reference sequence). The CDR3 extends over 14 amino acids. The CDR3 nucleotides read TGTGCCAGTAGGCCCTCTAACAGGGGAACTGAAGCTTTCTTT. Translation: CASRPSNRGTEAFF.